This paragraph reports one T cell receptor beta chain. This record belongs to a study of control samples from healthy donors and cancer patients. Libraries were prepared by immunoSEQ multiplex PCR; TCRdb keeps only in-frame clonotypes and omits some of them. The sample holds over 200,000 clones, approximately 80% seen once. The CDR3 covers 13 residues. The germline CDR1 and CDR2 sequences are ENHRY and SYGVKD. V shed 4 bases, J shed 4 bases, and the junction held 0 bases outside the gene matches. Sample: PBMCs. The V gene is TRBV10-3, the J gene TRBJ1-2, with TRBD1 matching 10 bases. The TCR was taken from an older woman with lung cancer. The CDR3 region is CAISGTGGYGYTF. Written as DNA, the CDR3 is TGTGCCATCAGTGGGACAGGGGGCTATGGCTACACCTTC.